This T cell receptor beta chain derives from a study of tumor-infiltrating lymphocytes in primary liver carcinoma. Study-level background: Male and female patients aged 30 to 69 years made up the cohort.

There are 14 residues in the CDR3. In germline, CDR1 is SQVTM, CDR2 ANQGSEA. Trimming cost V 4 bases and J 3 bases, with 13 bases left between them. From about 530 ng total RNA, TCR beta cDNA was generated with a primer in the constant region. Slightly modified ARM-PCR served as the procedure for the TCR beta libraries. These libraries came from three rounds of nested multiplex PCR. Running ten to eleven cycles apiece, the first two PCR rounds relied on TRBV1-TRBV30 forward primers together with a C-beta reverse primer. TCRdb re-called the multiplex PCR reads through MiXCR, storing one row per CDR3 protein. The sample includes roughly 30,000 distinct CDR3 sequences, about three quarters seen only once; the top ten take over 30%. From approximately 20-30 mg of unsorted bulk tissue, DNA and RNA were co-extracted together.

J is TRBJ2-1 and V is TRBV29-1; D is uncertain. The sample was liver tumor tissue from sampling region 5. Subset: tumor region T5, tumor centre. The source of this sequence is a middle-aged man with primary liver carcinoma and hepatitis B virus infection. CDR3 DNA: TGCAGCGTTGTGTGGGTAACGGGCTACAATGAGCAGTTCTTC. Amino acid sequence: CSVVWVTGYNEQFF.